The 31 T cell receptor beta chains listed next were all sequenced from one sample in a study of Graves' ophthalmopathy and Graves' hyperthyroidism. The sequenced template was RNA, covering the TCR beta CDR3 region. First-round RT-PCR relied on HTBI primers, and a second-round multiplex PCR came next. TCRdb redid the calling of the multiplex PCR reads with MiXCR, one entry per CDR3 protein. The sample has about 160,000 distinct CDR3 sequences; 30% to 45% are singletons. The source material was peripheral blood. Receptor source: a woman aged 40 to 50 with Graves' ophthalmopathy.

This clonotype was found many times. The rearrangement joins TRBV12-3 or TRBV12-4 to TRBJ1-2; a weak D match, TRBD1 (6 bases). The CDR3 contains 14 residues. The V gene lost 5 bases and the J gene lost 8 bases, with 18 bases spanning the gap. The chain's CDR3 is CASSRQVSRDGYTF. The CDR3 nucleotides are TGTGCCAGCAGTCGACAGGTCTCAAGGGACGGCTACACCTTC.

This clonotype has at least ten counts. V is TRBV6-5 and J is TRBJ2-2, with 9 nucleotides matching TRBD1. CDR1 is MNHEY, CDR2 SVGAGI, per germline. This CDR3 has 14 amino acids. With V trimmed by 6 bases and J by 4 bases, 3 bases remained unmatched. In DNA, the CDR3 is TGTGCCAGCAGGACAGGGGGGGTCACCGGGGAGCTGTTTTTT. This sequence encodes CASRTGGVTGELFF.

This clonotype appeared a single time. V gene TRBV19 combines with J gene TRBJ1-1; perhaps TRBD1 as D (6 bases). CDR1 and CDR2 (germline): LNHDA, SQIVND (reference sequence). CDR3 size: 14 residues. The germline V and J ends were trimmed by 3 bases and 4 bases, with 12 bases remaining between them. CDR3 in DNA: TGTGCCAGTAGTATTCGGGGGGCAGGCACTGAAGCTTTCTTT. It specifies CASSIRGAGTEAFF.

The V and J genes are TRBV12-3 or TRBV12-4 and TRBJ1-5; 7 bases agree with TRBD1. Losses at the gene ends were 5 bases for V and 4 bases for J; bases not matched to a gene: 5. This CDR3 region has 14 residues. CDR3 bases: TGTGCCAGCAGTGGTCTGACAGGGAATCAGCCCCAGCATTTT. This gives the protein CASSGLTGNQPQHF.

At least ten counts were recorded for this clonotype. The chain uses TRBV18 and TRBJ1-1; D gene unclear. The germline gives CDR1 KGHSH, CDR2 LQKENI. The CDR3 extends over 14 amino acids. Trimming took 3 bases from V and 1 from J, leaving 9 bases between them. The CDR3 loop reads CASSPYEANTEAFF. In DNA form, the CDR3 reads TGTGCCAGCTCACCCTATGAAGCGAACACTGAAGCTTTCTTT.

This clonotype was recorded many times. This chain uses TRBV25-1 with TRBJ1-2; D is possibly TRBD1 (5 bases). Trimming pared 3 bases from V and 8 bases from J, leaving 16 bases between. Germline V gene sequence: CDR1 MGHDK, CDR2 SYGVNS. CDR3 length: 14 residues. The CDR3 loop reads CASSDPGRVQGYTF. The CDR3 bases are TGTGCCAGCAGTGACCCGGGACGGGTCCAGGGCTACACCTTC.

This clonotype has a count of ten or more. CDR3 sequence: CASSHDSDGYTF. CDR3 in DNA: TGTGCCAGCAGCCACGACAGTGATGGCTACACCTTC. The genes are TRBV11-3 and TRBJ1-2; the D gene is possibly TRBD1 (5 bases). Per germline, CDR1 SGHNT and CDR2 YENEEA. V gave up 5 bases and J gave up 6 bases, with 10 bases separating them. The CDR3 runs 12 residues.

This clonotype was seen ten or more times. J is TRBJ1-1 and V is TRBV12-3 or TRBV12-4; no definite D call. The CDR3 sequence is 14 residues long. With 0 bases removed from V and 1 base from J, the gap between germline ends came to 6 bases. CDR3 residues: CASSLANRNTEAFF. Here the CDR3 DNA reads TGTGCCAGCAGTTTAGCCAACAGGAACACTGAAGCTTTCTTT.

The chain recombines TRBV27 with TRBJ1-1; possible D gene TRBD1, 5 bases. Germline V gene sequence: CDR1 MNHEY, CDR2 SMNVEV (reference sequence). V shed 2 bases and J shed 9 bases, with 7 bases lying between them. The CDR3 extends over 11 amino acids. The chain's CDR3 is CASSLGAQAFF. The CDR3 DNA is TGTGCCAGCAGTTTAGGGGCTCAAGCTTTCTTT.

This clonotype came up many times. The rearrangement joins TRBV5-1 to TRBJ2-7; the D gene is possibly TRBD2 (6 bases). This CDR3 comprises 14 residues. Germline CDR1 is SGHRS and CDR2 is YFSETQ. V was clipped by 4 bases and J by 2 bases, with 13 bases between them. The CDR3 bases are TGCGCCAGCAGCACTGAACCGGGAGCCTACGAGCAGTACTTC. This encodes CASSTEPGAYEQYF.

The gene calls are TRBV11-2 and TRBJ1-1; D remains unclear. Germline assignment: CDR1 SGHAT and CDR2 FQNNGV. The CDR3 length is 15 residues. Trimming left V 3 bases short and J 3 bases short, with 14 bases between. In DNA, the CDR3 is TGTGCCAGCAGCTTGGATTCCCCTCACCACACTGAAGCTTTCTTT. Its translation is CASSLDSPHHTEAFF.

This clonotype was seen many times. This chain connects TRBV12-3 or TRBV12-4 to TRBJ1-1, with TRBD1 as a possible D gene (5 bases). This CDR3 region has 14 residues. The germline V and J ends were trimmed by 3 bases and 1 base, with 9 bases remaining between them. The CDR3 loop reads CASSFSTANTEAFF. CDR3 sequence (DNA): TGTGCCAGCAGTTTCTCGACAGCGAACACTGAAGCTTTCTTT.

V usage is TRBV11-2 and J usage is TRBJ2-7; TRBD2 agrees at 9 bases. This CDR3 is 16 amino acids long. Germline CDR1 SGHAT, CDR2 FQNNGV. V was clipped by 3 bases and J by 4 bases; unmatched bases: 10. The CDR3 DNA reads TGTGCCAGCAGCTTTTCGGCGGGGGGGGCCGTGTACGAGCAGTACTTC. This translates into CASSFSAGGAVYEQYF.

This chain uses TRBV6-5 with TRBJ1-3; the D is unclear. CDR3 length: 17 residues. V lost 2 bases, J lost 2 bases, and 16 bases lay in between. Germline V lookup: CDR1 MNHEY, CDR2 SVGAGI. In nucleotides, the CDR3 is TGTGCCAGCAGTTACACTCCGCTACAAACGGCTGGAAACACCATATATTTT. As protein: CASSYTPLQTAGNTIYF.

The gene calls are TRBV7-8 and TRBJ2-5; TRBD1 agrees at 7 bases. This CDR3 comprises 14 residues. Germline assignment: CDR1 SGHVS and CDR2 FQNEAQ. V trimming: 7 bases; J trimming: 2 bases; junction bases outside the gene matches: 7. The CDR3 region has the DNA TGTGCCAGCACCCCCCGGGACAGTCAAGAGACCCAGTACTTC. Translated, it gives CASTPRDSQETQYF. The complete variable domain, with remaining parts taken from reference TRBV7-8 and TRBJ2-5, reads GAGVSQSPRYKVAKRGQDVALRCDPISGHVSLFWYQQALGQGPEFLTYFQNEAQLDKSGLPSDRFFAERPEGSVSTLKIQRTQQEDSAVYLCASTPRDSQETQYFGPGTRLLVL.

The CDR3 protein is CASSIGWNTGELFF. The CDR3 DNA reads TGTGCCAGTAGTATCGGCTGGAACACCGGGGAGCTGTTTTTT. The chain carries TRBV19 and TRBJ2-2; D is undetermined. From germline, CDR1 is LNHDA and CDR2 SQIVND (reference sequence). This CDR3 has 14 residues. V gave up 3 bases and J gave up 1 base, with 6 bases separating them.

This clonotype was seen ten or more times. V gene TRBV5-5 combines with J gene TRBJ2-7; unclear D gene. Deletions cut 1 base from V and 4 bases from J, with 12 bases between. Germline assignment: CDR1 SGHKS and CDR2 YYEKEE (reference sequence). The CDR3 runs 14 residues. The CDR3: CASSLPDGGYEQYF. CDR3 in DNA: TGTGCCAGCAGCTTGCCGGACGGTGGGTACGAGCAGTACTTC.

Ten or more counts support this clonotype. V gene TRBV7-2 combines with J gene TRBJ1-2; D is undetermined. V gave up 3 bases and J gave up 2 bases, with 7 bases separating them. The length of the CDR3 is 13 residues. Germline CDR1 SGHTA, CDR2 FQGNSA. The CDR3 nucleotides read TGTGCCAGCAGCTTTGTAAGCAACTATGGCTACACCTTC. It translates to CASSFVSNYGYTF. The entire variable domain, with the rest obtained from reference TRBV7-2 and TRBJ1-2, is as follows: GAGVSQSPSNKVTEKGKDVELRCDPISGHTALYWYRQSLGQGLEFLIYFQGNSAPDKSGLPSDRFSAERTGGSVSTLTIQRTQQEDSAVYLCASSFVSNYGYTFGSGTRLTVV.

This clonotype appeared many times. The chain couples TRBV5-6 to TRBJ1-3; possible D gene TRBD1, 6 bases. The CDR3 spans 16 residues. The V gene lost 3 bases and the J gene lost 0 bases, with 13 bases spanning the gap. Per germline, CDR1 SGHDT and CDR2 YYEEEE. CDR3 DNA sequence: TGTGCCAGCAGCTACAGGGCGCCGAGCTCTGGAAACACCATATATTTT. As protein: CASSYRAPSSGNTIYF.

The chain employs TRBV6-2 or TRBV6-3 and TRBJ1-5, with D possibly TRBD1 on 6 matching bases. This CDR3 spans 17 amino acids. Trimming took 6 bases from V and 1 from J, leaving 19 bases between them. CDR1 MNHEY and CDR2 SVGEGT come from the germline V gene. As DNA, the CDR3 is TGTGCCAGCAGGCAACTCAGGGGAACAGGGAGCAATCAGCCCCAGCATTTT. The encoded protein is CASRQLRGTGSNQPQHF.

This clonotype was counted between two and nine times. The rearrangement links TRBV28 to TRBJ1-1; D is perhaps TRBD1 (6 bases). V lost 5 bases, J lost 8 bases, and 15 bases lay in between. Germline CDR1 MDHEN, CDR2 SYDVKM. The CDR3 extends over 13 amino acids. The DNA of the CDR3 is TGTGCCAGCAGTAAGCGGACAGTTCGCGAAGCTTTCTTT. Amino acid sequence: CASSKRTVREAFF.

V and J are TRBV6-1 and TRBJ1-3; no firm D call. The CDR3 loop spans 16 amino acids. V shed 1 base and J shed 0 bases, with 10 bases lying between them. Germline V gives CDR1 MNHNS, CDR2 SASEGT. CDR3 in DNA: TGTGCCAGCAGTGAAGATGCGGGCAGCTCTGGAAACACCATATATTTT. This gives the protein CASSEDAGSSGNTIYF.

This clonotype has more than one count but fewer than ten. The chain has TRBV18 and TRBJ1-1, with 7 bases lining up with TRBD1. Germline V gives CDR1 KGHSH, CDR2 LQKENI. The CDR3 spans 19 residues. Trimming took 3 bases from V and 2 from J; bases not matched to a gene: 18. The CDR3 DNA reads TGTGCCAGCTCACCCACCACACATTACAGGGGAATTATTAACACTGAAGCTTTCTTT. The encoded protein is CASSPTTHYRGIINTEAFF.

J is TRBJ2-5 and V is TRBV6-5, with TRBD1 matching 8 bases. V trimming: 5 bases; J trimming: 7 bases; junction bases outside the gene matches: 6. Germline V CDR1 and CDR2: MNHEY, SVGAGI. This CDR3 is built from 13 residues. The CDR3 region has the DNA TGTGCCAGCAGTCACGACAGGGGACGGACCCAGTACTTC. It encodes CASSHDRGRTQYF.

This chain joins TRBV15 and TRBJ2-7; 7 nucleotides agree with TRBD1. J was trimmed by 5 bases and V by 0 bases; bases with no gene match: 13. Looked up from germline, CDR1 is LNHNV and CDR2 is YYDKDF (reference sequence). The CDR3 spans 17 residues. DNA of the CDR3: TGTGCCACCAGCAGAGATCAACGGGGCAGGGGGAGCGACGAGCAGTACTTC. This translates into CATSRDQRGRGSDEQYF. Based on the CDR3 plus reference TRBV15 and TRBJ2-7, the full variable domain is DAMVIQNPRYQVTQFGKPVTLSCSQTLNHNVMYWYQQKSSQAPKLLFHYYDKDFNNEADTPDNFQSRRPNTSFCFLDIRSPGLGDTAMYLCATSRDQRGRGSDEQYFGPGTRLTVT.

This chain connects TRBV12-3 or TRBV12-4 to TRBJ2-7, with 9 bases fitting TRBD1. This CDR3 is 14 amino acids long. V shed 5 bases and J 4 bases; nucleotides not matched to a gene: 6. CDR3 loop: CASSAGQGGYEQYF. CDR3 DNA sequence: TGTGCCAGCAGTGCGGGACAGGGTGGTTACGAGCAGTACTTC.

In this sample, this clonotype turned up many times. CDR3 sequence: CASSETGVQPQHF. DNA of the CDR3: TGTGCCAGCAGTGAGACCGGGGTTCAGCCCCAGCATTTT. This chain uses TRBV6-1 with TRBJ1-5; D is unclear. CDR1 MNHNS and CDR2 SASEGT come from the germline V gene. The length of the CDR3 is 13 residues. Trimming stripped 3 bases from V and 6 bases from J, with 9 bases between.

This clonotype was observed at least ten times. The V call is TRBV10-3, the J call TRBJ1-2; tentatively, D is TRBD1 (5 bases). With 2 bases removed from V and 4 bases from J, the gap between germline ends came to 11 bases. The germline V gene encodes CDR1 ENHRY and CDR2 SYGVKD. The CDR3 runs 14 residues. The CDR3 loop is CAISEGGLGYGYTF. The CDR3 DNA sequence: TGTGCCATCAGTGAGGGGGGTCTCGGCTATGGCTACACCTTC.

The V and J genes are TRBV5-1 and TRBJ1-6; 8 bases match TRBD1. The CDR3 sequence is 15 residues long. J gave up 10 bases and V 0 bases, and 6 bases lay outside the gene matches. CDR1 and CDR2 from the germline V gene are SGHRS and YFSETQ. The CDR3 coding sequence is TGCGCCAGCAGCTTGGTACCAGGGGGCGGATCACCCCTCCACTTT. Its translation is CASSLVPGGGSPLHF.

This clonotype occurred many times. V and J are TRBV2 and TRBJ1-5; TRBD1 agrees at 7 bases. The CDR3 sequence is 16 residues long. Per the germline V gene, CDR1 is SNHLY and CDR2 is FYNNEI. The V gene end was trimmed by 4 bases and the J gene end by 3 bases; junction bases not matched to a gene: 9. This chain's CDR3 is CASSGLYGTANQPQHF. The CDR3 region has the DNA TGTGCCAGCAGTGGACTATATGGGACAGCCAATCAGCCCCAGCATTTT.

This clonotype has ten or more counts. The rearrangement uses TRBV11-2 and TRBJ2-7; TRBD1 or TRBD2 may be the D gene (5 bases each). V gave up 6 bases and J gave up 2 bases, with 14 bases separating them. The CDR3 sequence is 14 residues long. Germline CDR1 is SGHAT and CDR2 is FQNNGV. CDR3 protein: CASRIRDPAYEQYF. CDR3 nucleotides: TGTGCCAGCAGGATCCGGGACCCCGCCTACGAGCAGTACTTC. Filled out from reference TRBV11-2 and TRBJ2-7, the complete variable domain reads EAGVAQSPRYKIIEKRQSVAFWCNPISGHATLYWYQQILGQGPKLLIQFQNNGVVDDSQLPKDRFSAERLKGVDSTLKIQPAKLEDSAVYLCASRIRDPAYEQYFGPGTRLTVT.